The clone carrying this T cell receptor beta chain was counted a single time. This sample stems from a study of T cell responses to AZD1222 COVID-19 vaccine. CDR1 is SGHTA, CDR2 FQGNSA, per germline. The CDR3 runs to 15 residues. V shed 0 bases, J shed 3 bases, and the junction held 3 bases outside the gene matches. The data were produced by immunoSEQ multiplex PCR, yet TCRdb's version contains in-frame clones alone and is incomplete. The sample contains 150,000 or so clones, around 90% of which appear only once. The sequencing used peripheral blood, collected on day 0 of AZD1222 vaccination. This chain connects TRBV7-2 to TRBJ1-1; 8 bases align to TRBD1. The sequence was collected from an adult in good health. The CDR3 sequence is CASSLARTGYTEAFF. CDR3 nucleotide sequence: TGTGCCAGCAGCTTAGCTCGGACAGGGTACACTGAAGCTTTCTTT.